This T cell receptor (beta chain) was sequenced for a study of graft-versus-host responses after intestinal transplantation. Study-level results: Declining HvG levels early post-transplant were linked to peak circulating GvH clone levels.

Irradiated stimulators labeled with violet dye, about 200,000 in number, were plated with about 200,000 CFSE-labeled responders. Sequenced by immunoSEQ multiplex PCR; TCRdb stores in-frame clones only, minus some. Seen here are about 10,000 clones, over 30% observed once, and the top ten hold approximately 13%. Germline lookup yields CDR1 SGHRS and CDR2 YFSETQ. Trimming took off 0 bases at V and 8 bases at J, with 26 bases between the two ends. The CDR3 sequence is 19 residues long. By sample fraction, this clone is medium-sized. The sequenced sample was alloreactive CD8+ T cells from a mixed lymphocyte reaction culture, obtained before intestinal transplant. Sample subset: CFSE-low proliferating T cells sorted from roughly 6-day pre-transplant mixed lymphocyte reaction (GvH or HvG direction). V is TRBV5-1 and J is TRBJ1-4; possible D gene TRBD1, 6 bases. This clonotype originated in a human patient who received an intestinal transplant. The CDR3: CASSLARTGNPLVNEKLFF. The DNA for the CDR3 is TGCGCCAGCAGCTTGGCCAGAACAGGGAACCCCCTTGTCAACGAAAAACTGTTTTTT.